This is a list of T cell receptor beta chains from one sample in a study of shared clonotypes between healthy human individuals. Some clones are missing from TCRdb's copy, which holds only in-frame ones; the method was immunoSEQ multiplex PCR. Seen here are fewer than 400,000 clones, around 67% observed once, and the top ten hold 10% to 13%. The specimen was memory CD4+ T cells sorted from blood. These receptors originate from a young man in good health. Each CDR3 is given with its conserved first and last residue. Clone size appears in some rows only: once, few, many, or a class for an expanded clone.

>NA|TRBV7-7
CASSASKDTEAFF
>NA|TRBV18
CASSPPPQATGELFF
>NA|TRBV7-9
CASSLTGTSGKYEQYF
>NA|TRBV6-9
CASSRSGREQYF
>NA|TRBV5-1
CASSTGQGASYTF
>NA|TRBV11-2
CASSPVVGGVDTQYF
>NA|TRBV6-6
CASRSSGTYTDTQYF
>NA|TRBV5-4
CASSLAGGYGYTF
>NA|TRBV12-5
CASGLFAGELFF
>NA|TRBV5-4
CASNSQGARREGYEQYF
>NA|TRBV6-5
CASSSPSGYNEQFF
>NA|TRBV2
CASKLATSQPYNEQFF
>many|TRBV28
CASRGVQYGYTF
>NA|TRBV7-9
CASSTTSGGLAFF
>NA|TRBV5-1
CASSLDPEYEQYF
>NA|TRBV11-2
CASSFGGSYNEQFF
>NA|TRBV6-6
CASSYLDFAPDTQYF
>NA|TRBV5-6
CASSLGYDRGPNEQFF
>NA|TRBV19
CASRRTGGNGELFF
>NA|TRBV11-3
CASSLGLGGGTEQFF
>NA|TRBV18
CASSPAGGTNTGELFF
>NA|TRBV15
CATSSGYGQYF